Below, 23 T cell receptor beta chains from the same sample are listed, as sequenced in a study of tumor-infiltrating lymphocytes in primary liver carcinoma. Between about 18 and 33 mg of unsorted bulk tissue served as the source from which RNA and DNA were co-extracted. Synthesis of TCR beta cDNA was carried out from approximately 0.55 ug total RNA with a constant-region primer. ARM-PCR was slightly modified, and three nested multiplex PCR rounds with it gave rise to the TCR beta libraries. With TRBV1-TRBV30 forward primers and a C-beta reverse primer, the first two PCR rounds were run for roughly 10 cycles each. TCRdb reprocessed the multiplex PCR reads with MiXCR, giving one entry per CDR3 protein. In the table there are more than 20,000 distinct CDR3 sequences, 80% of which are singletons. The sequencing input was liver tumor tissue from sampling region 2. Subset noted: tumor region T2, inferior pole. The receptors shown here come from a woman aged 30 to 39 with primary liver carcinoma and hepatitis B virus infection.

This clonotype occurred many times. A much bigger clone sits one base away, suggesting this may be a read error. V is TRBV10-3 and J is TRBJ1-1; 7 bases align to TRBD1. The CDR3 has 15 residues. Per the germline V gene, CDR1 is ENHRY and CDR2 is SYGVKD. This chain's CDR3 is CAIGESTGMLTEAFF. The CDR3 DNA sequence: TGTGCCATCGGTGAGTCGACAGGGATGTTGACTGAAGCTTTCTTT.

The chain employs TRBV28 and TRBJ2-7; possible D gene TRBD1, 6 bases. CDR3 size: 16 residues. The germline CDR1 and CDR2 sequences are MDHEN and SYDVKM. The CDR3 region is CANSPSGHPMPYEQYF. CDR3 in DNA: TGTGCTAACAGTCCGTCGGGACACCCGATGCCGTACGAGCAGTACTTC.

Worth noting for this clonotype: A read error may account for a junction end that differs from germline. The chain recombines TRBV11-3 with TRBJ2-1; 12 positions match TRBD2. The CDR3 is 15 amino acids. The germline V gene has CDR1 SGHNT and CDR2 YENEEA. Here the CDR3 reads CASDRLAGEGYEQFF. The CDR3 DNA is TGTGCCAGCGACCGACTAGCGGGGGAGGGGTATGAGCAGTTTTTC.

Comment on this clonotype: Germline is not matched at one junction end, which may reflect a read error. V is TRBV11-3 and J is TRBJ2-1; the D gene could be TRBD1 or TRBD2 (5 bases each). This CDR3 is 15 amino acids long. The germline V gene has CDR1 SGHNT and CDR2 YENEEA. CDR3 protein: CVSSFGARSYNEQFF. The CDR3 DNA reads TGTGTCAGCAGCTTCGGGGCCCGCTCATACAATGAACAGTTCTTC.

On this clonotype: With a much larger clone just one base away, this may be a read error. The chain links TRBV5-1 to TRBJ2-3, with TRBD1 matching 9 bases. The V and J ends lost 6 bases and 7 bases, in that order; junction bases with no gene match: 15. Germline CDR1 SGHRS, CDR2 YFSETQ. The CDR3 extends over 16 amino acids. Here the CDR3 reads CASNPGTGINSNTQYF. The CDR3 region has the DNA TGCGCCAGCAACCCAGGGACAGGGATCAATTCAAATACGCAGTATTTT.

With regard to this clonotype: Germline and junction disagree at one end, which may indicate a read error. This chain uses TRBV13 with TRBJ1-1; D perhaps matches TRBD1 (6 bases). CDR1 PRHDT and CDR2 FYEKMQ come from the germline V gene (reference sequence). The CDR3 is 17 residues long. The CDR3 sequence: CASSLRGFGIGGTVASF. Here the CDR3 DNA reads TGTGCCAGCAGCTTACGAGGGTTTGGTATTGGGGGCACTGTAGCTTCCTTT.

Note on this clonotype: At one of its ends the junction is not consistent with the germline gene, which may arise from a read error. The rearrangement joins TRBV4-3 to TRBJ2-1; tentative D call: TRBD2 (6 bases). Germline V gene data show CDR1 as LGHNA and CDR2 as YSLEER. The length of the CDR3 is 16 residues. CDR3 in DNA: TGTGCCTGCAGCCAAGATGCGGGAAGCTCCTACAATGTGCAGTTCTTC. This translates into CACSQDAGSSYNVQFF.

There are many counts of this clonotype. This sequence joins TRBV7-2 and TRBJ2-3; D is unclear. The CDR3 totals 15 residues. The V end lost 5 bases, the J end lost 6 bases, and 18 bases lay between the germline ends. CDR1 and CDR2 (germline): SGHTA, FQGNSA. The CDR3 DNA follows: TGTGCCAGCAGCCTAGGGATTCAAACCCGGGATACGCAGTATTTT. It is translated as CASSLGIQTRDTQYF.

This clonotype showed up just once. The junction and the germline gene differ at one end; a read error may be behind it. This sequence joins TRBV11-3 and TRBJ2-7; a possible D gene is TRBD2 (6 bases). In germline, CDR1 is SGHNT, CDR2 YENEEA. CDR3 size: 15 residues. CDR3 DNA sequence: TGTGTCAGCGGCTTAGACCGGGACTTCTCCTACGAGCAGTACTTC. Its protein is CVSGLDRDFSYEQYF.

In regard to this clonotype: The conserved phenylalanine or tryptophan is not found at the CDR3 terminus, so this likely reflects a read error. The DNA is omitted, as the CDR3 cannot be located on it reliably, and the CDR3 follows TCRdb's listing. The chain couples TRBV6-1 to TRBJ2-2; TRBD1 is the table's D call and was not checked against the DNA. Germline CDR1 MNHNS, CDR2 SASEGT. From its first to its last residue, the CDR3 has 19 amino acids. This chain's CDR3 is CAGSETLPGGAAKTGELLL.

Of note for this clonotype: A read error may account for a junction end that differs from germline. The chain is built from TRBV6-2 or TRBV6-3 and TRBJ2-5; D unresolved. CDR3 size: 13 residues. Germline CDR1 and CDR2: MNHEY and SVGEGT. The CDR3 coding sequence is TGTGTCAGCAGTTATTCGACTCATCTGGCCCAGTACTTC. Amino acids: CVSSYSTHLAQYF.

The chain employs TRBV29-1 and TRBJ2-1; TRBD2 matches 8 bases. The CDR3 has 18 residues. In germline, CDR1 is SQVTM, CDR2 ANQGSEA. CDR3 residues: CIASRLAALAGGGNEQFF. CDR3 bases: TGCATCGCTTCAAGACTGGCTGCCCTAGCGGGCGGTGGGAATGAGCAGTTCTTC.

Details on this clonotype: One junction end disagrees with the germline gene, perhaps due to a read error. The rearrangement links TRBV11-3 to TRBJ2-1; 14 bases match TRBD2. Germline V gene sequence: CDR1 SGHNT, CDR2 YENEEA. The CDR3 runs 15 residues. CDR3: CANSRLAGGVCEQFF. Written as DNA, the CDR3 is TGTGCCAACAGCCGACTAGCGGGGGGGGTGTGTGAGCAATTCTTC.

The J gene is TRBJ2-5, the V gene TRBV6-2 or TRBV6-3; D remains unclear. From germline, CDR1 is MNHEY and CDR2 SVGEGT. The CDR3 runs 13 residues. V shed 2 bases and J shed 8 bases, with 12 bases lying between them. The chain's CDR3 is CASSYPTHLTQYF. For the CDR3, the DNA is TGTGCCAGCAGTTACCCGACCCATCTTACCCAGTACTTC.

Of note for this clonotype: The CDR3 end shows no conserved phenylalanine or tryptophan, and so a read error is likely. This rearrangement joins TRBV6-2 or TRBV6-3 to TRBJ2-5; no firm D call. The CDR3 length is 14 residues. The V gene's germline CDR1 is MNHEY and CDR2 SVGEGT. V was trimmed by 2 bases and J by 8 bases, leaving 15 bases between them. The CDR3 region has the DNA TGTGCCAGCAGTTACGGCTCGGCCGAGAGAACCCAGTACCTC. Amino acids: CASSYGSAERTQYL.

The J gene is TRBJ2-3, the V gene TRBV28; perhaps TRBD2 as D (7 bases). The V gene's germline CDR1 is MDHEN and CDR2 SYDVKM. V dropped 10 bases and J dropped 7 bases, with 30 bases sitting between them. This CDR3 has 17 residues. CDR3 amino acids: CANSPGRGRANENTQYF. The CDR3 DNA reads as TGTGCCAACAGCCCAGGAAGGGGGAGGGCTAACGAAAATACGCAGTATTTT.

For this clonotype: A much bigger clone sits one base away, suggesting this may be a read error. This chain joins TRBV6-6 and TRBJ1-6; 7 positions agree with TRBD1. The CDR3 has 14 amino acids. The germline V gene has CDR1 MNHNY and CDR2 SVGAGI (reference sequence). This CDR3 reads CANSYTGVDSPPHF. CDR3 in DNA: TGTGCCAACAGTTACACAGGGGTGGATTCACCCCCCCACTTT.

For this clonotype: The conserved phenylalanine or tryptophan is not found at the CDR3 terminus, so this likely reflects a read error. The DNA is omitted, as the CDR3 cannot be located on it reliably, and the CDR3 follows TCRdb's listing. The chain employs TRBV29-1 and TRBJ2-1. The CDR3 sequence runs 12 residues, both termini included. Germline CDR1 is SQVTM and CDR2 is ANQGSEA. Here the CDR3 reads CSTLWHYNEEFL.

For this clonotype: One end of the junction fails to match germline, which may point to a read error. The chain is built from TRBV24-1 and TRBJ2-3; D is tentatively TRBD1 or TRBD2 (5 bases each). The CDR3 loop spans 14 amino acids. Per germline, CDR1 KGHDR and CDR2 SFDVKD. Here the CDR3 DNA reads TGTGCCACCAGTGATACTATCGGGACGATGACGCCGTATTTT. Its protein is CATSDTIGTMTPYF.

On this clonotype itself: The junction departs from germline at one end; a sequencing error may be responsible. The chain has TRBV4-2 and TRBJ2-7, with 10 bases fitting TRBD1. The germline CDR1 and CDR2 sequences are LGHNA and YNFKEQ. The CDR3 is 18 residues long. The CDR3 bases are TGTGTCAGCAACCAGGAACACCTAGGACAGGGGGGACCCCGCGAGCAGTACTTC. Translated, it gives CVSNQEHLGQGGPREQYF.

The V call is TRBV30, the J call TRBJ2-3; the D gene is possibly TRBD2 (5 bases). Germline values: CDR1 GTSNPN, CDR2 SVGIG (reference sequence). There are 15 residues in the CDR3. Between the trimmed V and J ends, which lost 2 bases and 3 bases, there was a span of 15 bases. For the CDR3, the DNA is TGTGCCTGGAGTTCTGTCGAGGGCATTACAGATACGCAGTATTTT. It yields the protein CAWSSVEGITDTQYF.

This clonotype has more than one count but fewer than ten. An end of the junction does not agree with germline; a read error may underlie this. The chain links TRBV4-1 to TRBJ1-1; D not certain. The CDR3 consists of 17 residues. CDR1 MGHRA and CDR2 YSYEKL come from the germline V gene. CDR3 DNA sequence: TGCGCCAGCAGGCAAGACCCACGGAGAGCCTTTAACACTGAAGCCTTCTTT. Translated: CASRQDPRRAFNTEAFF.

Details on this clonotype: At one end the junction does not follow the germline gene, possibly because of a read error. The V gene is TRBV14, the J gene TRBJ2-1; unclear D gene. Germline loops: CDR1 SGHDN, CDR2 FVKESK. CDR3 length equals 11 residues. The CDR3 DNA sequence: TGTGCTAGCTGCCAACGCAATAAGCAGTTCTTC. It codes for CASCQRNKQFF. Complete variable domain (other parts from reference TRBV14 and TRBJ2-1): EAGVTQFPSHSVIEKGQTVTLRCDPISGHDNLYWYRRVMGKEIKFLLHFVKESKQDESGMPNNRFLAERTGGTYSTLKVQPAELEDSGVYFCASCQRNKQFFGPGTRLTVL.